The 5 T cell receptor beta chains listed next were all sequenced from one sample in a study of T cell responses to AZD1222 COVID-19 vaccine. Here immunoSEQ multiplex PCR was the method, and the copy in TCRdb shows in-frame clones only, minus some. The sample has 150,000 or so clones, roughly nine tenths seen once. Sequencing was performed on peripheral blood, taken on day 0 of AZD1222 vaccination. All receptors come from an adult in good health.

J is TRBJ2-2 and V is TRBV7-2; possible D gene TRBD2, 5 bases. The germline CDR1 and CDR2 sequences are SGHTA and FQGNSA. The CDR3 sequence is 14 residues long. Trimming removed 5 bases at V and 5 bases at J, with 12 bases between. The CDR3 coding sequence is TGTGCCAGCAGCCCCGGACTGAGAACCGGGGAGCTGTTTTTT. It encodes CASSPGLRTGELFF.

The chain has TRBV6-2 or TRBV6-3 and TRBJ1-1; no firm D call. The ends were cut back, 2 bases at V and 1 base at J, with 11 bases in the middle. The CDR3 spans 15 residues. Germline V gives CDR1 MNHEY, CDR2 SVGEGT. The CDR3 sequence is CASSYSLRPNTEAFF. CDR3 bases: TGTGCCAGCAGTTACAGCCTGCGACCGAACACTGAAGCTTTCTTT.

The chain is built from TRBV7-9 and TRBJ1-5; perhaps TRBD1 as D (6 bases). CDR1 and CDR2 from the germline V gene are SEHNR and FQNEAQ (reference sequence). Trimming left V 4 bases short and J 5 bases short, with 15 bases between. There are 15 residues in the CDR3. For the CDR3, the DNA is TGTGCCAGCAGCTCCGGGACAACGAATTATCAGCCCCAGCATTTT. It specifies CASSSGTTNYQPQHF.

This clone was seen only once. The V and J genes are TRBV28 and TRBJ1-1; tentative D call: TRBD1 (5 bases). The germline V gene has CDR1 MDHEN and CDR2 SYDVKM. The CDR3 totals 15 residues. Trimming took 2 bases from V and 0 from J, leaving 10 bases between them. CDR3 DNA: TGTGCCAGCAGTTTAGGCAGGGCCCTGAACACTGAAGCTTTCTTT. Its translation is CASSLGRALNTEAFF.

This chain joins TRBV5-5 and TRBJ1-2, with 7 bases lining up with TRBD1. This CDR3 comprises 14 residues. Unmatched junction bases numbered 3, after V lost 0 bases and J lost 4 bases. Germline V CDR1 and CDR2: SGHKS, YYEKEE (reference sequence). CDR3 bases: TGTGCCAGCAGCTTGGGGGGGACAGTCTATGGCTACACCTTC. Protein product: CASSLGGTVYGYTF.